This T cell receptor beta chain was captured by sequencing in a study of CD8+ T cells in alopecia areata. General study points: Lesional scalp displayed greater clonality than normal scalp, most notably in alopecia totalis/universalis.

The CDR3 has 15 amino acids. Between the trimmed V and J ends, which lost 0 bases and 7 bases, there was a span of 13 bases. The germline V gene has CDR1 SGHDT and CDR2 YYEEEE. In its sample, this clone was seen a few times. The antigen remains unidentified. Alopecia areata patients had lesional scalp punch biopsies and peripheral blood taken from them. Extraction of RNA preceded its reverse transcription into cDNA, which served as the sequencing template. The protocol was immunoSEQ multiplex PCR, while the TCRdb copy is restricted to in-frame clones and leaves out a portion. Of approximately 180,000 clones listed, 59% are singletons.

The material was CD4+ T cells sorted from blood, obtained at week 0. This receptor was identified in a human donor with alopecia areata. J is TRBJ2-2 and V is TRBV5-6; a weak D match, TRBD1 (5 bases). CDR3 sequence (DNA): TGTGCCAGCAGCTTGGAACCAGGGCGCCACGGGGAGCTGTTTTTT. It encodes CASSLEPGRHGELFF.